Listed here are 7 T cell receptor beta chains from one sample, sequenced in a study of blood T cell repertoires in COVID-19. Produced via immunoSEQ multiplex PCR; TCRdb's table is partial and in-frame only. The profile shows 250,000 to 350,000 clones, more than 75% of them singletons. Sequences were obtained from PBMCs or T cells enriched from blood (not recorded which). The receptors originated from a woman aged 60 to 75 in a cohort exposed to, infected with or recovered from COVID-19 (not recorded which).

J is TRBJ2-1 and V is TRBV5-1, with D possibly matching TRBD2 (5 bases). The germline V and J ends were trimmed by 2 bases and 8 bases, with 14 bases remaining between them. The germline V gene has CDR1 SGHRS and CDR2 YFSETQ. This CDR3 has 14 residues. In DNA form, the CDR3 reads TGCGCCAGCAGCTTAATGAGGGTATCCGATGAGCAGTTCTTC. It specifies CASSLMRVSDEQFF.

The chain has TRBV3-1 (or the pseudogene TRBV3-2) and TRBJ2-3; TRBD2 matches at 9 bases. CDR3 length equals 14 residues. The V segment lost 4 bases and the J segment 4 bases; nucleotides outside the gene matches: 3. Germline values: CDR1 LGHDT, CDR2 YNNKEL (reference sequence). The CDR3 spells CASSLIAGADTQYF. The CDR3 DNA reads TGTGCCAGCAGCCTAATAGCGGGAGCAGATACGCAGTATTTT.

The chain uses TRBV18 and TRBJ2-5; tentative D call: TRBD1 (5 bases). There are 13 residues in the CDR3. With 2 bases removed from V and 3 bases from J, the gap between germline ends came to 7 bases. Germline lookup yields CDR1 KGHSH and CDR2 LQKENI. CDR3 coding DNA: TGTGCCAGCTCACCAGGCAGGGAAGAGACCCAGTACTTC. Protein sequence: CASSPGREETQYF.

The V gene is TRBV20-1, the J gene TRBJ1-1; D unclear. Per germline, CDR1 DFQATT and CDR2 SNEGSKA (reference sequence). This CDR3 has 11 residues. Trimming left V 2 bases short and J 6 bases short, with 7 bases between. CDR3 in DNA: TGCAGTGCTAGACGGTTCTCTGAAGCTTTCTTT. As protein: CSARRFSEAFF.

The V call is TRBV15, the J call TRBJ1-5; the match to TRBD1 covers 7 bases. V shed 0 bases and J 0 bases; nucleotides not matched to a gene: 2. Germline loops: CDR1 LNHNV, CDR2 YYDKDF (reference sequence). CDR3 length: 16 residues. Here the CDR3 reads CATSRDQGDSNQPQHF. In DNA form, the CDR3 reads TGTGCCACCAGCAGAGATCAGGGGGATAGCAATCAGCCCCAGCATTTT.

The chain is built from TRBV11-2 and TRBJ2-6, with 7 bases that match TRBD2. In germline, CDR1 is SGHAT, CDR2 FQNNGV. The CDR3 is made up of 19 amino acids. Trimming at V came to 2 bases and at J to 0 bases, leaving 10 bases not matched to a gene. The CDR3 DNA reads as TGTGCCAGCAGCTTAACGACTAGCAGGAGGAGCTCTGGGGCCAACGTCCTGACTTTC. Protein: CASSLTTSRRSSGANVLTF.

The rearrangement joins TRBV5-8 to TRBJ1-5, with D possibly TRBD1 on 5 matching bases. This CDR3 is built from 13 residues. The V gene lost 5 bases and the J gene lost 0 bases, with 6 bases spanning the gap. The V gene's germline CDR1 is SGHTS and CDR2 YDEGEE. CDR3 in amino acids: CASRDTSNQPQHF. DNA of the CDR3: TGTGCCAGCAGGGACACTAGCAATCAGCCCCAGCATTTT.